The 26 T cell receptor beta chains below were found in one sample sequenced in a study of T cell changes during pregnancy in multiple sclerosis. Sequencing used immunoSEQ multiplex PCR; TCRdb keeps in-frame clones, though not all of them. This sample has roughly 100,000 clones, with about 89% found just once. Sequencing was performed on peripheral blood, taken after pregnancy. The receptors derive from a female donor with multiple sclerosis, enrolled in a pregnancy study.

This clone was counted once. The chain couples TRBV19 to TRBJ1-1; maybe TRBD1 (6 bases). The CDR3 covers 15 residues. Germline V CDR1 and CDR2: LNHDA, SQIVND (reference sequence). Trimming took off 4 bases at V and 6 bases at J, with 18 bases between the two ends. For the CDR3, the DNA is TGTGCCAGTAGTACCCCCGCGTTAGGGGGGGCTGAAGCTTTCTTT. Protein: CASSTPALGGAEAFF.

J is TRBJ2-1 and V is TRBV7-9, with TRBD1 matching 8 bases. CDR3 length equals 13 residues. V shed 6 bases, J shed 7 bases, and the junction held 5 bases outside the gene matches. Germline-derived CDR1 and CDR2 are SEHNR and FQNEAQ (reference sequence). For the CDR3, the DNA is TGTGCCAGCAGGTCGGGACAGGATAATGAGCAGTTCTTC. Translating gives CASRSGQDNEQFF.

The rearrangement uses TRBV5-1 and TRBJ2-5; D possibly corresponds to TRBD2 (6 bases). CDR1 is SGHRS, CDR2 YFSETQ, per germline. This CDR3 has 15 residues. V lost 4 bases and J 5 bases, leaving 18 bases between the germline ends. In DNA, the CDR3 is TGCGCCAGCAGCGCGGCTCCGGGAGTTCTCGAGACCCAGTACTTC. Translated: CASSAAPGVLETQYF.

The genes are TRBV9 and TRBJ2-1; 12 bases are shared with TRBD2. From germline, CDR1 is SGDLS and CDR2 YYNGEE. The trim removed 0 bases at V and 4 bases at J, leaving 11 bases unmatched. The CDR3 is made up of 19 amino acids. CDR3 loop: CASSVVPSGGAGGYNEQFF. The CDR3, as DNA: TGTGCCAGCAGCGTAGTCCCTAGCGGGGGGGCCGGGGGTTACAATGAGCAGTTCTTC.

The V call is TRBV18, the J call TRBJ1-1; the D is unclear. Germline lookup yields CDR1 KGHSH and CDR2 LQKENI. The CDR3 is made up of 15 amino acids. V was pared by 1 base and J by 4 bases, with 13 bases between. CDR3 sequence (DNA): TGTGCCAGCTCACCACGGGCCCATCCGGCCACTGAAGCTTTCTTT. Translation: CASSPRAHPATEAFF.

The V call is TRBV6-1, the J call TRBJ1-2, with 9 bases that match TRBD1. V shed 6 bases, J shed 8 bases, and the junction held 7 bases outside the gene matches. CDR3 length equals 13 residues. Germline CDR1 reads MNHNS; CDR2 reads SASEGT. The CDR3 DNA is TGTGCCAGCAGCGCACAGGGGGCGGGAGGCTACACCTTC. Its translation: CASSAQGAGGYTF.

V usage is TRBV5-1 and J usage is TRBJ2-1, with 9 bases lining up with TRBD1. The CDR3 is 15 residues long. Germline V gene sequence: CDR1 SGHRS, CDR2 YFSETQ. With V trimmed by 4 bases and J by 3 bases, 5 bases remained unmatched. CDR3 loop: CASSLDRGDYNEQFF. DNA for the CDR3: TGCGCCAGCAGCCTGGACAGGGGCGACTACAATGAGCAGTTCTTC. The complete variable domain, with remaining parts taken from reference TRBV5-1 and TRBJ2-1, reads KAGVTQTPRYLIKTRGQQVTLSCSPISGHRSVSWYQQTPGQGLQFLFEYFSETQRNKGNFPGRFSGRQFSNSRSEMNVSTLELGDSALYLCASSLDRGDYNEQFFGPGTRLTVL.

The genes are TRBV6-1 and TRBJ1-1; 7 nucleotides align to TRBD1. CDR1 and CDR2 from the germline V gene are MNHNS and SASEGT. The ends lost 4 bases at V and 4 bases at J; junction bases unmatched: 9. The CDR3 is 15 residues long. The CDR3 protein is CASSGQPQGITEAFF. In DNA form, the CDR3 reads TGTGCCAGCAGTGGACAACCACAGGGGATCACTGAAGCTTTCTTT.

This clone is a singleton in its sample. The J gene is TRBJ1-2, the V gene TRBV19, with 9 bases identical to TRBD1. CDR1 LNHDA and CDR2 SQIVND come from the germline V gene (reference sequence). With 3 bases clipped from V and 6 bases from J, the junction kept 8 bases outside the gene matches. The CDR3 totals 15 residues. The CDR3: CASSIWDRAENGYTF. The CDR3 bases are TGTGCCAGTAGTATTTGGGACAGGGCGGAGAATGGCTACACCTTC. Filled out from reference TRBV19 and TRBJ1-2, the complete variable domain reads DGGITQSPKYLFRKEGQNVTLSCEQNLNHDAMYWYRQDPGQGLRLIYYSQIVNDFQKGDIAEGYSVSREKKESFPLTVTSAQKNPTAFYLCASSIWDRAENGYTFGSGTRLTVV.

The chain carries TRBV7-9 and TRBJ1-5; D unclear. Germline loops: CDR1 SEHNR, CDR2 FQNEAQ (reference sequence). V lost 1 base and J 2 bases, leaving 12 bases between the germline ends. The CDR3 covers 16 residues. The CDR3 region is CASSLGGGGRNQPQHF. The CDR3, as DNA: TGTGCCAGCAGCTTAGGTGGCGGCGGGCGCAATCAGCCCCAGCATTTT.

The V gene is TRBV11-2, the J gene TRBJ1-2; TRBD1 aligns across 10 bases. Germline lookup yields CDR1 SGHAT and CDR2 FQNNGV. The length of the CDR3 is 17 residues. Unmatched junction bases numbered 12, after V lost 6 bases and J lost 2 bases. CDR3 in DNA: TGTGCCAGCAGGTCCCGGGACAGGGGAAGGGGGAACTATGGCTACACCTTC. Encoded protein: CASRSRDRGRGNYGYTF.

This clone was seen just once. Other nucleotide sequences in the sample specify the same CDR3. Here the CDR3 reads CASSIGQVHYEQYF. The CDR3, as DNA: TGTGCCAGTAGTATCGGCCAGGTCCACTACGAGCAGTACTTC. J is TRBJ2-7 and V is TRBV19; no reliable D call. CDR1 and CDR2 (germline): LNHDA, SQIVND (reference sequence). Trimming left V 3 bases short and J 3 bases short, with 12 bases between. The CDR3 contains 14 residues.

The chain has TRBV6-6 and TRBJ2-2, with 7 positions matching TRBD1. J lost 5 bases, V lost 6 bases, and 9 bases had no gene match. From germline, CDR1 is MNHNY and CDR2 SVGAGI (reference sequence). The CDR3 consists of 15 residues. The CDR3 coding sequence is TGTGCCAGCAGCATAGACAGGGCCACGACCGGGGAGCTGTTTTTT. Translation gives CASSIDRATTGELFF.

The chain joins TRBV4-1 to TRBJ1-1; 10 positions agree with TRBD1. V lost 5 bases, J lost 6 bases, and 9 bases stayed unmatched. Germline lookup yields CDR1 MGHRA and CDR2 YSYEKL. This CDR3 region has 15 residues. The CDR3 sequence: CASSSAGQGGPEAFF. The CDR3 DNA follows: TGCGCCAGCAGCTCTGCCGGACAGGGGGGGCCTGAAGCTTTCTTT.

In this sample, this clone turned up once. The J gene is TRBJ2-3, the V gene TRBV10-1; a possible D gene is TRBD2 (6 bases). Trimming took 11 bases from V and 4 from J, leaving 22 bases between them. Germline V gene data show CDR1 as WNHNN and CDR2 as SYGVQD (reference sequence). This CDR3 region has 15 residues. CDR3 sequence (DNA): TGCGCCTCCTACCGGCCCGAACGCGGGGCAGATACGCAGTATTTT. Translating gives CASYRPERGADTQYF.

V and J are TRBV7-3 and TRBJ2-2, with D perhaps matching TRBD1 (6 bases). The CDR3 is 15 amino acids. V lost 6 bases and J lost 7, with 18 bases in between. Looked up from germline, CDR1 is SGHTA and CDR2 is FQGTGA. CDR3 nucleotides: TGTGCCAGCAGTTTACCACAGGGAAGGGACGGGGAGCTGTTTTTT. As protein: CASSLPQGRDGELFF. Based on the CDR3 plus reference TRBV7-3 and TRBJ2-2, the full variable domain is GAGVSQTPSNKVTEKGKYVELRCDPISGHTALYWYRQSLGQGPEFLIYFQGTGAADDSGLPNDRFFAVRPEGSVSTLKIQRTERGDSAVYLCASSLPQGRDGELFFGEGSRLTVL.

This clone occurred once. This chain's CDR3 is CSVYGGGSNTGELFF. CDR3 nucleotide sequence: TGCAGCGTTTACGGGGGGGGTTCTAACACCGGGGAGCTGTTTTTT. The chain has TRBV29-1 and TRBJ2-2; the match to TRBD2 covers 8 bases. The CDR3 extends over 15 amino acids. Germline V CDR1 and CDR2: SQVTM, ANQGSEA. The V segment lost 5 bases and the J segment 2 bases; nucleotides outside the gene matches: 7.

The rearrangement joins TRBV13 to TRBJ1-1, with D hard to call. Germline-derived CDR1 and CDR2 are PRHDT and FYEKMQ (reference sequence). The CDR3 has 16 residues. Trimming took off 4 bases at V and 0 bases at J, with 15 bases between the two ends. The DNA for the CDR3 is TGTGCCAGCAGCTGGCTCCCAGGATTCATGAACACTGAAGCTTTCTTT. Protein product: CASSWLPGFMNTEAFF.

J is TRBJ1-2 and V is TRBV23-1; D is uncertain. Being an ORF, TRBV23-1 has a function that is uncertain. CDR3 length: 10 residues. The V and J ends lost 10 bases and 5 bases respectively, with 8 bases between them. The CDR3 sequence: CAKIVYGYTF. The CDR3 bases are TGCGCCAAAATCGTATATGGCTACACCTTC.

The chain recombines TRBV7-3 with TRBJ2-2; 8 bases are a match to TRBD2. CDR3 length equals 15 residues. CDR1 SGHTA and CDR2 FQGTGA come from the germline V gene. J gave up 4 bases and V 5 bases, and 6 bases lay outside the gene matches. CDR3 amino acids: CASSGGGLSTGELFF. CDR3 DNA: TGTGCCAGCAGCGGCGGGGGGCTAAGCACCGGGGAGCTGTTTTTT.

The V gene is TRBV9, the J gene TRBJ1-2; tentatively, D is TRBD1 (5 bases). Deletions cut 1 base from V and 7 bases from J, with 8 bases between. The CDR3 is 12 amino acids. CDR1 and CDR2 (germline): SGDLS, YYNGEE. In DNA, the CDR3 is TGTGCCAGCAGCGTACAGGGTGGTGGCTACACCTTC. Residues: CASSVQGGGYTF.

V and J are TRBV10-3 and TRBJ2-1, with D perhaps matching TRBD1 (6 bases). The CDR3 sequence is 13 residues long. Germline CDR1 ENHRY, CDR2 SYGVKD. Trimming removed 5 bases at V and 4 bases at J, with 9 bases between. CDR3 loop: CAISWTAYNEQFF. CDR3 in DNA: TGTGCCATCAGTTGGACAGCTTACAATGAGCAGTTCTTC.

This chain joins TRBV11-3 and TRBJ1-1, with D possibly matching TRBD1 (6 bases). The germline V and J ends were trimmed by 0 bases and 7 bases, with 9 bases remaining between them. This CDR3 is built from 13 residues. Germline assignment: CDR1 SGHNT and CDR2 YENEEA. The DNA of the CDR3 is TGTGCCAGCAGCTTAGATACAGGGCATGAAGCTTTCTTT. It translates to CASSLDTGHEAFF.

This clone was seen just once. V and J are TRBV7-8 and TRBJ2-7; TRBD1 matches at 11 bases. The germline CDR1 and CDR2 sequences are SGHVS and FQNEAQ. Germline trimming cut 5 bases from V and 3 bases from J; bases unmatched to any gene: 3. The CDR3 consists of 14 residues. CDR3 in amino acids: CASSIGTGGYEQYF. In DNA form, the CDR3 reads TGTGCCAGCAGCATTGGGACAGGGGGCTACGAGCAGTACTTC.

J is TRBJ2-1 and V is TRBV5-1; 7 positions agree with TRBD1. The V gene's germline CDR1 is SGHRS and CDR2 YFSETQ. The CDR3 has 14 residues. J lost 1 base, V lost 7 bases, and 5 bases had no gene match. CDR3 in amino acids: CASQETGSYNEQFF. The CDR3 bases are TGCGCCAGCCAAGAGACAGGGTCCTACAATGAGCAGTTCTTC.

This chain joins TRBV5-4 and TRBJ1-1, with D possibly being TRBD1 (6 bases). This CDR3 contains 14 residues. V was shortened by 1 base and J by 6 bases, with 13 bases between the two germline ends. CDR1 and CDR2 (germline): SGHNT, YYREEE (reference sequence). The CDR3 region has the DNA TGTGCCAGCAGCTTGTTACAGGGAGGGCCTGAAGCTTTCTTT. This sequence encodes CASSLLQGGPEAFF.